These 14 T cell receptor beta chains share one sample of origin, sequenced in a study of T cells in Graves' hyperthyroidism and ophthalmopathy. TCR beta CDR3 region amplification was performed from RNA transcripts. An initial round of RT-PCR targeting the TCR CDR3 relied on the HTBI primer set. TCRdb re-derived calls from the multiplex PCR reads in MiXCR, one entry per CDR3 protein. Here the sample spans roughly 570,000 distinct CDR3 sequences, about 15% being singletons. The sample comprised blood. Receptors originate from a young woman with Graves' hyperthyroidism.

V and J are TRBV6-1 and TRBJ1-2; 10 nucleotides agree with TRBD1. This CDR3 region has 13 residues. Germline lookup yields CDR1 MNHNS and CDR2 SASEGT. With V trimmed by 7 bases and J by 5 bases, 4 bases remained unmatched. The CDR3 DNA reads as TGTGCCAGCACCAGGACAGGGGGTTATGGCTACACCTTC. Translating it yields CASTRTGGYGYTF.

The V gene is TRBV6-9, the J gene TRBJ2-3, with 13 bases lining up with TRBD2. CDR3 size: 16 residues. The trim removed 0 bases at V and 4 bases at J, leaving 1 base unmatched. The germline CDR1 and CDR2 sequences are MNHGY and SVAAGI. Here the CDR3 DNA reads TGTGCCAGCAGTTATTCCACTAGCGGGAGGGCAGATACGCAGTATTTT. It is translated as CASSYSTSGRADTQYF.

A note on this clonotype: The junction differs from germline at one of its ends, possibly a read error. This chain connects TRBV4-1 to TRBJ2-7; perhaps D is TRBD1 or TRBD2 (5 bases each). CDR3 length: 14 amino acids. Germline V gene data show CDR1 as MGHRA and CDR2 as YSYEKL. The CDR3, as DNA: TGCACCAGCAGCACCGGGACGATTACCTACGAGCAGTACTTC. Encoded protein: CTSSTGTITYEQYF.

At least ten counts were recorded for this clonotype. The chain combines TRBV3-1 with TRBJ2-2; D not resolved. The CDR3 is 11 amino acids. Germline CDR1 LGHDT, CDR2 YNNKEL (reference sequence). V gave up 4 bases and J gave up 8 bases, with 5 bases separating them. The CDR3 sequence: CASSRGGELFF. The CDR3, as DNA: TGTGCCAGCAGCCGGGGTGGGGAGCTGTTTTTT.

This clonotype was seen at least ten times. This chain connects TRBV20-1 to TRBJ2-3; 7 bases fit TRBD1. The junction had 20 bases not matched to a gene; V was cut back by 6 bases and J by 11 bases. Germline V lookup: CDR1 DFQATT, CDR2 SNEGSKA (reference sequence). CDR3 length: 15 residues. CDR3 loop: CSAPKEGADHFEQYF. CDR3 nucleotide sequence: TGCAGTGCCCCAAAAGAGGGGGCGGACCATTTTGAGCAGTATTTT.

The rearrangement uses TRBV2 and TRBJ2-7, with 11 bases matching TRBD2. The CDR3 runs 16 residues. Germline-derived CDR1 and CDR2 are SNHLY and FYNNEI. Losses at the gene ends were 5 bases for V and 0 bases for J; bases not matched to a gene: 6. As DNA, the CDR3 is TGTGCCAGCAGTTGGGCGACTAGCGGGATCTCCTACGAGCAGTACTTC. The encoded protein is CASSWATSGISYEQYF. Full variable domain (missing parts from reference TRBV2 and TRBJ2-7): EPEVTQTPSHQVTQMGQEVILRCVPISNHLYFYWYRQILGQKVEFLVSFYNNEISEKSEIFDDQFSVERPDGSNFTLKIRSTKLEDSAMYFCASSWATSGISYEQYFGPGTRLTVT.

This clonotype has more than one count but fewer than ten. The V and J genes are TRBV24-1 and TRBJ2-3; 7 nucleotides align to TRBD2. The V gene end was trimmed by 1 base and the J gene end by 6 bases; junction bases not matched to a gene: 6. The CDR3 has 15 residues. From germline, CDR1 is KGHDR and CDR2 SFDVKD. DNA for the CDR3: TGTGCCACCAGTGATTTTCCTAGCGGAGCGGATACGCAGTATTTT. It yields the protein CATSDFPSGADTQYF.

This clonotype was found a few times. The CDR3 region is CSVAPGLAGDEQYF. For the CDR3, the DNA is TGCAGCGTTGCCCCGGGACTAGCGGGAGACGAGCAGTACTTC. The chain joins TRBV29-1 to TRBJ2-7; 14 positions agree with TRBD2. The CDR3 spans 14 residues. Germline V gives CDR1 SQVTM, CDR2 ANQGSEA. Germline trimming cut 4 bases from V and 5 bases from J; bases unmatched to any gene: 4.

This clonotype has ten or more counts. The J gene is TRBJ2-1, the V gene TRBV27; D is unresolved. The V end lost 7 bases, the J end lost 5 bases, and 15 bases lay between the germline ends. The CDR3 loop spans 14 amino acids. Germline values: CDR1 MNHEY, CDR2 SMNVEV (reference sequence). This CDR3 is CASTRSKGDNEQFF. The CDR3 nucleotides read TGTGCCAGCACGAGGTCCAAGGGCGACAATGAGCAGTTCTTC.

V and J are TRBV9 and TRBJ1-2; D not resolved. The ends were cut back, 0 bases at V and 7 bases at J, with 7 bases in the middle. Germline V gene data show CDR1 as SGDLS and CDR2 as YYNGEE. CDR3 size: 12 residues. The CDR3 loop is CASSVVGLGYTF. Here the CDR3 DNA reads TGTGCCAGCAGCGTAGTAGGTCTTGGCTACACCTTC.

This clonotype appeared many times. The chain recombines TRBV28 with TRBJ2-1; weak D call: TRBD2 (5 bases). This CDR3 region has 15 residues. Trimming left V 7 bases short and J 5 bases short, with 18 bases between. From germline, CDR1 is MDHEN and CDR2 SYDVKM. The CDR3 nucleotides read TGTGCCAGCATTAAGCTTAGCGAGGAACACAATGAGCAGTTCTTC. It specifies CASIKLSEEHNEQFF.

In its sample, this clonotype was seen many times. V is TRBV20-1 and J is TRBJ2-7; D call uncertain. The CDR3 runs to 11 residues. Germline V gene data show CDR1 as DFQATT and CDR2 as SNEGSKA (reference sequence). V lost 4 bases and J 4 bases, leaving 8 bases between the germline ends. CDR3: CSATPHYEQYF. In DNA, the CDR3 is TGCAGTGCTACCCCCCATTACGAGCAGTACTTC.

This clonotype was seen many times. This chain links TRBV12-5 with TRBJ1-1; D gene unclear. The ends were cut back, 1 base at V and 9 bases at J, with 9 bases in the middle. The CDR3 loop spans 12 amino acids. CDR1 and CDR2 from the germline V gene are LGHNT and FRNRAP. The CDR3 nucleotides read TGTGCTAGTGGTTTGGGACAAGGAAAAGCTTTCTTT. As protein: CASGLGQGKAFF.

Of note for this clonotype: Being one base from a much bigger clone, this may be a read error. The DNA of the CDR3 is TGCAGCGTTGAAGTTACGTGGCCGACAGGGTCCCGAACCTACGAGCAGTACTTC. Translated, it gives CSVEVTWPTGSRTYEQYF. The chain employs TRBV29-1 and TRBJ2-7, with 7 bases aligning to TRBD1. Germline CDR1 SQVTM, CDR2 ANQGSEA. J gave up 2 bases and V 1 base, and 17 bases lay outside the gene matches. The length of the CDR3 is 18 residues.